This T cell receptor (beta chain) emerged from a study of blood T cell repertoires in COVID-19. This clone was found a few times. Profiling relied on immunoSEQ multiplex PCR, and the TCRdb table lists in-frame clones only, not all of them. Counted here are some 180,000 clones, around 83% occurring once; the ten biggest clones make up around 23%. The CDR3 has 16 amino acids. Trimming took off 6 bases at V and 3 bases at J, with 18 bases between the two ends. Germline CDR1 reads SQVTM; CDR2 reads ANQGSEA. The sequencing input was PBMCs or T cells enriched from blood (not recorded which). The receptor was isolated from a woman in her forties in a cohort exposed to, infected with or recovered from COVID-19 (not recorded which). V and J are TRBV29-1 and TRBJ2-6; tentative D call: TRBD2 (5 bases). The CDR3, as DNA: TGCAGCGTCCGGCCCGGGAAAAGCGGTGGGGCCAACGTCCTGACTTTC. Protein product: CSVRPGKSGGANVLTF.